A selection of T cell receptor beta chains follows, all from one sample in a study of regulatory T cells in long-lasting Graves disease. TCRdb itself ran the multiplex PCR reads through MiXCR, one entry per CDR3 protein. The sample yields about 310,000 distinct CDR3 sequences, around a fifth seen once. This specimen consisted of peripheral blood mononuclear cells (PBMCs), obtained when the disease was refractory, from a patient treated with antithyroid drugs. The receptors derive from a female donor with Graves disease. Each CDR3 is given with its conserved first and last residue. A D gene is named only where the DNA matches it firmly. Expanded clones get a size class; other rows say once, few or many, or leave the size out.

D gene: TRBD1; V gene: TRBV2; CDR3 length: 15; J gene: TRBJ1-5; clone size: many; CDR3 DNA: TGTGCCAGCAGTCCGGACAGGGAGGGCAATCAGCCCCAGCATTTT; CDR3 protein: CASSPDREGNQPQHF
D gene: -; V gene: TRBV12-3/TRBV12-4; CDR3 length: 13; J gene: TRBJ1-1; clone size: many; CDR3 DNA: TGTGCCAGCAGTTTAAATGCGAACACTGAAGCTTTCTTT; CDR3 protein: CASSLNANTEAFF
D gene: -; V gene: TRBV27; CDR3 length: 16; J gene: TRBJ1-6; clone size: many; CDR3 DNA: TGTGCCAGCAGTTTAGGGGGGCCCCCATCTAATTCACCCCTCCACTTT; CDR3 protein: CASSLGGPPSNSPLHF
D gene: -; V gene: TRBV18; CDR3 length: 15; J gene: TRBJ1-5; clone size: once; CDR3 DNA: TGTGCCAGCTCACCTAGCGGGAGGCACGGTCGGTCCCAGCATTTT; CDR3 protein: CASSPSGRHGRSQHF
D gene: -; V gene: TRBV20-1; CDR3 length: 13; J gene: TRBJ2-7; clone size: many; CDR3 DNA: TGCAGTGCTTGGCCCGGGCTGTACTACGAGCAGTACTTC; CDR3 protein: CSAWPGLYYEQYF
D gene: -; V gene: TRBV30; CDR3 length: 11; J gene: TRBJ1-2; clone size: -; CDR3 DNA: TGTGCCTGGACCGGCAGCTATGGCTACACCTTC; CDR3 protein: CAWTGSYGYTF
D gene: -; V gene: TRBV28; CDR3 length: 15; J gene: TRBJ2-7; clone size: many; CDR3 DNA: TGTGCCAGCAGCTCCGGGGGCAGCAGCTCCTACGAGCAGTACTTC; CDR3 protein: CASSSGGSSSYEQYF
D gene: TRBD2; V gene: TRBV3-1; CDR3 length: 18; J gene: TRBJ2-2; clone size: few; CDR3 DNA: TGTGCCAGCAGCCAAGATACATGGCGGGAGGGCGGTACCGGGGAGCTGTTTTTT; CDR3 protein: CASSQDTWREGGTGELFF
D gene: -; V gene: TRBV7-2; CDR3 length: 14; J gene: TRBJ2-7; clone size: many; CDR3 DNA: TGTGCCAGCAGCTCAACAGGCAGCTCCTACGAGCAGTACTTC; CDR3 protein: CASSSTGSSYEQYF
D gene: -; V gene: TRBV20-1; CDR3 length: 11; J gene: TRBJ2-7; clone size: few; CDR3 DNA: TGCAGTGCTAGAGTCCAATACGAGCAGTACTTC; CDR3 protein: CSARVQYEQYF
D gene: TRBD2; V gene: TRBV27; CDR3 length: 15; J gene: TRBJ2-7; clone size: few; CDR3 DNA: TGTGCCAGCAGTTTGGTGGGACTAGGGCTTTACGAGCAGTACTTC; CDR3 protein: CASSLVGLGLYEQYF
D gene: -; V gene: TRBV5-1; CDR3 length: 14; J gene: TRBJ1-2; clone size: few; CDR3 DNA: TGCGCCAGCAGCTTGGAGAGCGATAACTATGGCTACACCTTC; CDR3 protein: CASSLESDNYGYTF
D gene: TRBD2; V gene: TRBV28; CDR3 length: 16; J gene: TRBJ2-3; clone size: few; CDR3 DNA: TGTGCCAGCAGTTTAAAACTAGCGGAAAGCACAGATACGCAGTATTTT; CDR3 protein: CASSLKLAESTDTQYF
D gene: -; V gene: TRBV12-3/TRBV12-4; CDR3 length: 14; J gene: TRBJ2-2; clone size: few; CDR3 DNA: TGTGCCAGCAGTTCGTGGGAGCTCACCGGGGAGCTGTTTTTT; CDR3 protein: CASSSWELTGELFF
D gene: TRBD1; V gene: TRBV18; CDR3 length: 14; J gene: TRBJ2-7; clone size: -; CDR3 DNA: TGTGCCAGCTCACCTCAACAGGGGACCTACGAGCAGTACTTC; CDR3 protein: CASSPQQGTYEQYF
D gene: -; V gene: TRBV28; CDR3 length: 13; J gene: TRBJ2-1; clone size: -; CDR3 DNA: TGTGCCAGCACCACCTCGACGGTCAATGAGCAGTTCTTC; CDR3 protein: CASTTSTVNEQFF
D gene: TRBD2; V gene: TRBV6-2/TRBV6-3; CDR3 length: 14; J gene: TRBJ2-7; clone size: few; CDR3 DNA: TGTGCCAGCAGTCATGGACTAGCGAGCTACGAGCAGTACTTC; CDR3 protein: CASSHGLASYEQYF
D gene: -; V gene: TRBV10-3; CDR3 length: 13; J gene: TRBJ1-1; clone size: few; CDR3 DNA: TGTGCCATCAGTGAGCCAAAGGTGACTGAAGCTTTCTTT; CDR3 protein: CAISEPKVTEAFF
D gene: -; V gene: TRBV5-1; CDR3 length: 13; J gene: TRBJ1-1; clone size: many; CDR3 DNA: TGCGCCAGCACCGGGGGCACGAACACTGAAGCTTTCTTT; CDR3 protein: CASTGGTNTEAFF
D gene: -; V gene: TRBV28; CDR3 length: 12; J gene: TRBJ1-1; clone size: many; CDR3 DNA: TGTGCCAGTACCGATAGGGACACTGAAGCTTTCTTT; CDR3 protein: CASTDRDTEAFF
D gene: -; V gene: TRBV15; CDR3 length: 13; J gene: TRBJ1-2; clone size: many; CDR3 DNA: TGTGCCACCAGCAAAGGGGTCGACTATGGCTACACCTTC; CDR3 protein: CATSKGVDYGYTF
D gene: TRBD2; V gene: TRBV28; CDR3 length: 15; J gene: TRBJ2-3; clone size: many; CDR3 DNA: TGTGCCAGCAGTCCGAGCGGGAGGGGTAAGCGGACGCAGTATTTT; CDR3 protein: CASSPSGRGKRTQYF
D gene: -; V gene: TRBV20-1; CDR3 length: 17; J gene: TRBJ2-7; clone size: -; CDR3 DNA: TGCAGTGCGACCAGACCGGGGAGCTATCAAAAAGGCTACGAGCAGTACTTC; CDR3 protein: CSATRPGSYQKGYEQYF
D gene: TRBD2; V gene: TRBV9; CDR3 length: 13; J gene: TRBJ2-1; clone size: many; CDR3 DNA: TGTGCCAGCAGTTTCCTCGGGGGGAACGAGCAGTTCTTC; CDR3 protein: CASSFLGGNEQFF
D gene: -; V gene: TRBV27; CDR3 length: 12; J gene: TRBJ2-1; clone size: -; CDR3 DNA: TGTGCCAGCAGTTCCCAGGGCGATGAGCAGTTCTTC; CDR3 protein: CASSSQGDEQFF
D gene: -; V gene: TRBV25-1; CDR3 length: 15; J gene: TRBJ2-1; clone size: -; CDR3 DNA: TGTGCCAGCAGTGAGAACAGGGACCGACGCAATGAGCAGTTCTTC; CDR3 protein: CASSENRDRRNEQFF
D gene: -; V gene: TRBV6-1; CDR3 length: 12; J gene: TRBJ2-2; clone size: many; CDR3 DNA: TGTGCCAGCAGAGGTAACACCGGGGAGCTGTTTTTT; CDR3 protein: CASRGNTGELFF
D gene: TRBD1; V gene: TRBV27; CDR3 length: 13; J gene: TRBJ2-7; clone size: many; CDR3 DNA: TGTGCCAGCAGGCTGACAGGGAACTACGAGCAGTACTTC; CDR3 protein: CASRLTGNYEQYF
D gene: TRBD1; V gene: TRBV20-1; CDR3 length: 13; J gene: TRBJ1-2; clone size: few; CDR3 DNA: TGCAGTGCTATTAGAGGACAGGACGATGGCTACACCTTC; CDR3 protein: CSAIRGQDDGYTF
D gene: -; V gene: TRBV5-1; CDR3 length: 16; J gene: TRBJ1-3; clone size: few; CDR3 DNA: TGCGCCAGCAGCTTGGGACAGAGTACCTCTGGAAACACCATATATTTT; CDR3 protein: CASSLGQSTSGNTIYF
D gene: TRBD1; V gene: TRBV5-4; CDR3 length: 16; J gene: TRBJ1-2; clone size: -; CDR3 DNA: TGTGCCAGCATCCATATTCCGGGACAGGGCACTTATGGCTACACCTTC; CDR3 protein: CASIHIPGQGTYGYTF
D gene: -; V gene: TRBV15; CDR3 length: 16; J gene: TRBJ1-3; clone size: -; CDR3 DNA: TGTGCCACCAGCAGAGACACAAGATTCTCTGGAAACACCATATATTTT; CDR3 protein: CATSRDTRFSGNTIYF
D gene: -; V gene: TRBV12-3/TRBV12-4; CDR3 length: 13; J gene: TRBJ1-2; clone size: many; CDR3 DNA: TGTGCCAGCAGAATCAGGGTTGGAGATGGCTACACCTTC; CDR3 protein: CASRIRVGDGYTF
D gene: -; V gene: TRBV28; CDR3 length: 14; J gene: TRBJ2-1; clone size: few; CDR3 DNA: TGTGCCAGCAGTTCCCCTCTAGGGGACAATGAGCAGTTCTTC; CDR3 protein: CASSSPLGDNEQFF
D gene: -; V gene: TRBV10-3; CDR3 length: 15; J gene: TRBJ2-7; clone size: few; CDR3 DNA: TGTGCCATCAGTGACCTCGGGATTGGACGCTACGAGCAGTACTTC; CDR3 protein: CAISDLGIGRYEQYF
D gene: -; V gene: TRBV20-1; CDR3 length: 12; J gene: TRBJ2-2; clone size: many; CDR3 DNA: TGCAGTGCGAGAGCAGGGCCCGGGGAGCTGTTTTTT; CDR3 protein: CSARAGPGELFF
D gene: -; V gene: TRBV19; CDR3 length: 14; J gene: TRBJ1-5; clone size: few; CDR3 DNA: TGTGCCAGTAGTAAGGGAACGGGCAATCAGCCCCAGCATTTT; CDR3 protein: CASSKGTGNQPQHF
D gene: TRBD1; V gene: TRBV5-6; CDR3 length: 15; J gene: TRBJ2-7; clone size: many; CDR3 DNA: TGTGCCAGCAGCTCGGACAGGACCCTCTCCTACGAGCAGTACTTC; CDR3 protein: CASSSDRTLSYEQYF
D gene: -; V gene: TRBV28; CDR3 length: 14; J gene: TRBJ1-5; clone size: many; CDR3 DNA: TGTGCCAGCAGTATAGGGGGAAGAGATCAGCCCCAGCATTTT; CDR3 protein: CASSIGGRDQPQHF
D gene: -; V gene: TRBV6-1; CDR3 length: 13; J gene: TRBJ1-3; clone size: -; CDR3 DNA: TGTGCCAGCAGGTTCAACTCTGGAAACACCATATATTTT; CDR3 protein: CASRFNSGNTIYF